This entry lists 24 T cell receptor beta chains sequenced from one sample in a study of blood T cell repertoires in COVID-19. Clones were read by immunoSEQ multiplex PCR, and TCRdb kept only the in-frame ones, dropping some. The sample lists about 200,000 clones; around 83% were seen once. The sample consisted of peripheral blood. The receptors come from an elderly woman with acute or convalescent COVID-19.

The J gene is TRBJ1-1, the V gene TRBV29-1; the D gene is possibly TRBD1 (5 bases). The CDR3 length is 14 residues. Trimming shortened V by 3 bases and J by 0 bases, and 11 bases separated the two germline ends. CDR1 is SQVTM and CDR2 is ANQGSEA in the germline V gene. The CDR3 sequence: CSVEEGFMNTEAFF. The CDR3 nucleotides read TGCAGCGTTGAGGAGGGGTTCATGAACACTGAAGCTTTCTTT.

The gene calls are TRBV6-6 and TRBJ2-1; D is perhaps TRBD2 (6 bases). V was clipped by 0 bases and J by 3 bases, with 9 bases between them. Per the germline V gene, CDR1 is MNHNY and CDR2 is SVGAGI (reference sequence). This CDR3 region has 15 residues. The CDR3 spells CASSYSASDYNEQFF. As DNA, the CDR3 is TGTGCCAGCAGTTACTCGGCTAGCGACTACAATGAGCAGTTCTTC.

The chain employs TRBV6-2 or TRBV6-3 and TRBJ2-5, with 12 bases matching TRBD2. Unmatched junction bases numbered 10, after V lost 0 bases and J lost 2 bases. CDR3 size: 19 residues. Per the germline V gene, CDR1 is MNHEY and CDR2 is SVGEGT. This CDR3 is CASSYSTVLAGGTQETQYF. The CDR3 DNA follows: TGTGCCAGCAGTTACTCGACGGTTCTAGCGGGAGGGACTCAAGAGACCCAGTACTTC.

Of note for this clone: A junction end diverges from the germline sequence, so it may reflect a read error. The J gene is TRBJ2-5, the V gene TRBV9; 10 bases are a match to TRBD2. Germline values: CDR1 SGDLS, CDR2 YYNGEE. The CDR3 sequence is 14 residues long. Here the CDR3 reads CASSVVSRAGGPDF. The CDR3 DNA reads TGTGCCAGCAGCGTAGTTTCTCGAGCGGGAGGGCCCGACTTC.

The count of this clone is one. The V gene is TRBV11-3, the J gene TRBJ2-1, with 8 bases identical to TRBD2. This CDR3 comprises 14 residues. The germline CDR1 and CDR2 sequences are SGHNT and YENEEA. With V trimmed by 0 bases and J by 8 bases, 3 bases remained unmatched. The CDR3 protein is CASSLDGLADEQFF. The CDR3 coding sequence is TGTGCCAGCAGCTTAGACGGACTAGCCGATGAGCAGTTCTTC. Drawing the rest from reference TRBV11-3 and TRBJ2-1, the complete variable domain is EAGVVQSPRYKIIEKKQPVAFWCNPISGHNTLYWYLQNLGQGPELLIRYENEEAVDDSQLPKDRFSAERLKGVDSTLKIQPAELGDSAVYLCASSLDGLADEQFFGPGTRLTVL.

The CDR3 DNA follows: TGTGCCAGCAGCTTAGTATATACAGATCAGCCCCAGCATTTT. It encodes CASSLVYTDQPQHF. V is TRBV7-8 and J is TRBJ1-5, with unresolved D. The CDR3 sequence is 14 residues long. Trimming left V 1 base short and J 5 bases short, with 9 bases between. From germline, CDR1 is SGHVS and CDR2 FQNEAQ.

V usage is TRBV7-9 and J usage is TRBJ2-1, with D perhaps TRBD1 (5 bases). Trimming removed 5 bases at V and 5 bases at J, with 16 bases between. This CDR3 is built from 15 residues. Germline V gives CDR1 SEHNR, CDR2 FQNEAQ (reference sequence). CDR3 nucleotide sequence: TGTGCCAGCAGCCTACTTGGGCAGGGCCACAATGAGCAGTTCTTC. It codes for CASSLLGQGHNEQFF.

This clone was seen a few times. The chain has TRBV21-1 and TRBJ1-5; the table gives TRBD1 as D, unverified against the DNA. TRBV21-1 is recorded as a pseudogene. The CDR3 is 14 amino acids. The CDR3 DNA follows: TGTGCCCGAACAGGGGGGCCGGGCAATCAGCCCCAGCATTTT. This sequence encodes CARTGGPGNQPQHF.

This chain connects TRBV30 to TRBJ1-4; 8 bases fit TRBD1. Germline lookup yields CDR1 GTSNPN and CDR2 SVGIG (reference sequence). V gave up 2 bases and J gave up 8 bases; unmatched junction bases: 13. The CDR3 is 16 residues long. The CDR3 DNA follows: TGTGCCTGGAGTCCGGGATGGACAGGGCCCCTGGAAAAACTGTTTTTT. It encodes CAWSPGWTGPLEKLFF.

The J gene is TRBJ2-3, the V gene TRBV19; TRBD1 matches 7 bases. Germline-derived CDR1 and CDR2 are LNHDA and SQIVND (reference sequence). CDR3 length: 13 amino acids. V gave up 3 bases and J gave up 7 bases; unmatched junction bases: 4. This CDR3 reads CASSIGTANTQYF. The CDR3 bases are TGTGCCAGTAGTATCGGGACAGCAAATACGCAGTATTTT. Full variable domain (remainder filled in from reference TRBV19 and TRBJ2-3): DGGITQSPKYLFRKEGQNVTLSCEQNLNHDAMYWYRQDPGQGLRLIYYSQIVNDFQKGDIAEGYSVSREKKESFPLTVTSAQKNPTAFYLCASSIGTANTQYFGPGTRLTVL.

This sequence joins TRBV5-6 and TRBJ2-5, with 14 nucleotides matching TRBD2. Trimming cost V 0 bases and J 4 bases; bases outside gene matches: 2. This CDR3 has 16 amino acids. CDR1 and CDR2 from the germline V gene are SGHDT and YYEEEE. In DNA form, the CDR3 reads TGTGCCAGCAGCTTGGCGGGACTAGCGGGAGCAGAGACCCAGTACTTC. Translating gives CASSLAGLAGAETQYF.

The chain is built from TRBV7-2 and TRBJ2-1, with D uncertain. CDR3 size: 12 residues. The V end was cut by 5 bases, the J end by 7 bases, with 9 bases between. In germline, CDR1 is SGHTA, CDR2 FQGNSA. The chain's CDR3 is CASSVRANEQFF. The CDR3 DNA reads as TGTGCCAGCAGCGTCAGAGCGAATGAGCAGTTCTTC.

The chain links TRBV28 to TRBJ1-5; D ambiguous. The length of the CDR3 is 16 residues. Germline CDR1 reads MDHEN; CDR2 reads SYDVKM. V lost 5 bases, J lost 2 bases, and 16 bases lay in between. The CDR3 bases are TGTGCCAGCAGTCTAATTCCGGGAAGAGGCAATCAGCCCCAGCATTTT. This encodes CASSLIPGRGNQPQHF.

This clone was detected only once. The chain couples TRBV25-1 to TRBJ1-1; no firm D call. Germline CDR1 and CDR2: MGHDK and SYGVNS. CDR3 length: 15 amino acids. V lost 2 bases, J lost 4 bases, and 14 bases lay in between. The CDR3 nucleotides are TGTGCCAGCAGTGAAACAGCAGCAGGACTCACTGAAGCTTTCTTT. This encodes CASSETAAGLTEAFF.

The chain uses TRBV5-6 and TRBJ1-2, with D perhaps matching TRBD1 (6 bases). CDR3 length equals 15 residues. Germline V gene lookup returns CDR1 SGHDT and CDR2 YYEEEE. The V end lost 2 bases, the J end lost 8 bases, and 19 bases lay between the germline ends. The CDR3: CASSLGRGGALGYTF. Here the CDR3 DNA reads TGTGCCAGCAGCTTAGGTCGTGGGGGCGCGTTGGGCTACACCTTC. Looking up the rest from reference TRBV5-6 and TRBJ1-2 gives the full variable domain: DAGVTQSPTHLIKTRGQQVTLRCSPKSGHDTVSWYQQALGQGPQFIFQYYEEEERQRGNFPDRFSGHQFPNYSSELNVNALLLGDSALYLCASSLGRGGALGYTFGSGTRLTVV.

The chain joins TRBV9 to TRBJ2-1, with a tentative D call TRBD2 (5 bases). The V end lost 3 bases, the J end lost 4 bases, and 17 bases lay between the germline ends. Germline V CDR1 and CDR2: SGDLS, YYNGEE. CDR3 size: 16 residues. CDR3 sequence reads: CASSAPFRGGYNEQFF. CDR3 coding DNA: TGTGCCAGCAGCGCCCCTTTTCGCGGAGGTTACAATGAGCAGTTCTTC.

V usage is TRBV7-2 and J usage is TRBJ2-1; 9 positions match TRBD2. This CDR3 spans 14 amino acids. V dropped 5 bases and J dropped 4; count of bases not matched to a gene: 3. The germline CDR1 and CDR2 sequences are SGHTA and FQGNSA. The CDR3 is CASSSSGSYNEQFF. The CDR3, as DNA: TGTGCCAGCAGCAGTAGCGGGAGTTACAATGAGCAGTTCTTC.

This chain uses TRBV23-1 with TRBJ2-2, with TRBD1 matching over 9 bases. TRBV23-1 is filed as an ORF, its function uncertain. The CDR3 sequence is 16 residues long. Trimming at V came to 7 bases and at J to 4 bases, leaving 10 bases not matched to a gene. The CDR3 DNA follows: TGCGCCAGCACCAAACCGGGACAGGGCTGCACCGGGGAGCTGTTTTTT. Translation gives CASTKPGQGCTGELFF.

In the case of this clone: Other DNA sequences of this sample code for an identical CDR3. This chain joins TRBV28 and TRBJ1-6; D call uncertain. This CDR3 is 12 amino acids long. V dropped 1 base and J dropped 7 bases, with 2 bases sitting between them. The V gene's germline CDR1 is MDHEN and CDR2 SYDVKM. CDR3 nucleotides: TGTGCCAGCAGTTTATTAAATTCACCCCTCCACTTT. Translation gives CASSLLNSPLHF.

The chain joins TRBV28 to TRBJ2-5; TRBD1 is a possible D gene (6 bases). V lost 6 bases and J lost 5, with 13 bases in between. Germline V gives CDR1 MDHEN, CDR2 SYDVKM. The CDR3 consists of 13 residues. CDR3 DNA sequence: TGTGCCAGCAGAACCTCCAGGGGCGAGACCCAGTACTTC. It is translated as CASRTSRGETQYF.

The rearrangement uses TRBV14 and TRBJ2-1; no clear D. CDR1 is SGHDN, CDR2 FVKESK, per germline. The CDR3 consists of 13 residues. The V end was cut by 4 bases, the J end by 4 bases, with 8 bases between. CDR3 sequence: CASSRSLYNEQFF. As DNA, the CDR3 is TGTGCCAGCAGCCGTTCTTTGTACAATGAGCAGTTCTTC.

The chain couples TRBV27 to TRBJ1-2; 8 nucleotides match TRBD1. In germline, CDR1 is MNHEY, CDR2 SMNVEV (reference sequence). V was clipped by 6 bases and J by 7 bases; unmatched bases: 4. This CDR3 has 12 amino acids. This CDR3 is CASSDRGGGYTF. CDR3 DNA sequence: TGTGCCAGCAGCGACAGGGGAGGTGGCTACACCTTC.

This clone has a single count. V is TRBV5-1 and J is TRBJ1-1; 8 positions agree with TRBD1. This CDR3 spans 19 amino acids. Trimming removed 4 bases from V and 4 bases from J; junction bases left unmatched: 21. Germline CDR1 is SGHRS and CDR2 is YFSETQ. As DNA, the CDR3 is TGCGCCAGCAGCCAGGATTCCGGGACAGGTGGTTTAAGGGTCACTGAAGCTTTCTTT. This encodes CASSQDSGTGGLRVTEAFF.

The rearrangement links TRBV28 to TRBJ2-7, with D possibly TRBD2 on 5 matching bases. The CDR3 sequence is 13 residues long. V was shortened by 6 bases and J by 3 bases, with 12 bases between the two germline ends. The germline CDR1 and CDR2 sequences are MDHEN and SYDVKM. The CDR3 reads CASSMRANYEQYF. The CDR3 bases are TGTGCCAGCAGCATGAGGGCCAACTACGAGCAGTACTTC.